A selection of T cell receptor beta chains follows, all from one sample in a study of blood T cell repertoires in COVID-19. The method was immunoSEQ multiplex PCR; TCRdb's version includes in-frame clones alone and lacks a portion of them. Of 150,000 to 200,000 clones in the sample, roughly four fifths were seen once. Sequenced sample: peripheral blood. The receptor source for this set is a woman in her 70s with COVID-19, enrolled during active disease. The CDR3 runs from the conserved cysteine through the conserved F or W. The D gene is left open where the match is weak. Size values are once, few and many counts, or a class for expanded clones, and some rows have none.

D	V	size	J	CDR3
TRBD1	TRBV19	few	TRBJ1-2	CASRNLGGGYGYTF
NA	TRBV29-1	once	TRBJ1-2	CSVGTTGISNYGYTF
NA	TRBV28	NA	TRBJ2-7	CASSPLTISYEQYF
TRBD2	TRBV7-9	NA	TRBJ2-7	CASSFPAGTSGSYEQYF
NA	TRBV7-2	NA	TRBJ1-1	CASSSRGGLGNTEAFF
TRBD2	TRBV6-5	many	TRBJ2-2	CASSYGGVGNTGELFF
NA	TRBV7-2	NA	TRBJ1-4	CASSFATNEKLFF
TRBD1	TRBV27	NA	TRBJ1-5	CASSGQGAFQPQHF
NA	TRBV7-3	few	TRBJ2-2	CASSPGHKAGELFF
TRBD1	TRBV18	once	TRBJ2-3	CASSRRGDTQYF
TRBD2	TRBV30	NA	TRBJ2-3	CALSGGRKDTQYF
TRBD2	TRBV6-5	once	TRBJ2-1	CASRVAGGRYNEQFF
NA	TRBV24-1	once	TRBJ2-7	CATSRPGAYEQYF
NA	TRBV5-8	NA	TRBJ1-2	CASSLGGHYGYTF
TRBD2	TRBV7-9	once	TRBJ2-1	CASSLTQREIGEQFF
NA	TRBV10-3	few	TRBJ1-5	CAISARAAQPQHF
TRBD1	TRBV30	NA	TRBJ2-4	CAWSGAGGTKNIQYF
TRBD1	TRBV5-1	NA	TRBJ2-5	CASSSGQGETQYF
NA	TRBV4-1	NA	TRBJ1-3	CASSQAAGVGNTIYF